This T cell receptor beta chain was obtained from a study of blood T cell repertoires in COVID-19. Overall study context: The analysed material was cDNA or gDNA that came from T cells, B-cell-depleted T cells, or PBMCs.

Methods used by the authors: How many nucleated cells were present was estimated from reference gene primer amplification. Only in-frame clones appear in the TCRdb table, and some are missing; sequencing was by immunoSEQ multiplex PCR. V and J calls and clone size are given by that table; D and trimming were obtained from the DNA. Of 200,000 to 250,000 clones listed, 80% to 90% were seen once; the top ten hold 6% to 8.5%. Trimming cost V 3 bases and J 7 bases, with 11 bases left between them. Germline CDR1 reads SGHTS; CDR2 reads YDEGEE. This CDR3 contains 13 residues. The specimen was peripheral blood. This TCR derives from a woman in her forties or fifties with active or convalescent COVID-19. The V and J genes are TRBV5-8 and TRBJ2-1; D may be TRBD1 (5 bases). The CDR3 sequence is CASSSVRVNEQFF. CDR3 DNA: TGTGCCAGCAGCTCAGTCAGGGTGAATGAGCAGTTCTTC.